This T cell receptor (beta chain) originates from a study of Graves' ophthalmopathy and Graves' hyperthyroidism. Study in general: Cases classed as stable hyperthyroidism had no ophthalmopathy within 18 months of follow-up.

From RNA, the CDR3 regions of TCR beta chains were amplified and sequenced. RT-PCR with HTBI primers came first, then second-round multiplex PCR. TCRdb re-analysed the multiplex PCR reads in MiXCR, keeping a single row per CDR3 protein. The top ten clones hold 8.5% to 14% of a sample with over a million distinct CDR3 sequences, about two fifths of them seen once. This CDR3 contains 17 residues. V dropped 5 bases and J dropped 10; count of bases not matched to a gene: 23. Germline V CDR1 and CDR2: SNHLY, FYNNEI. The hyperthyroidism patients had a new diagnosis of under 2 months' duration and were aged 18 to 65.

The sample consisted of peripheral blood or thyroid tissue (not recorded which). This rearrangement joins TRBV2 to TRBJ2-7; TRBD1 agrees at 7 bases. The clonotype was recovered from an adult man with Graves' hyperthyroidism. This CDR3 reads CASSTDRDWSDKLTQYF. The CDR3 DNA is TGTGCCAGCAGTACTGACAGGGATTGGTCCGACAAACTAACACAGTACTTC.